Below are 7 T cell receptor beta chains sequenced from a single sample in a study of blood T cell repertoires in COVID-19. The protocol was immunoSEQ multiplex PCR, while the TCRdb copy is restricted to in-frame clones and leaves out a portion. The profile shows 290,000 or so clones, approximately 86% of them singletons. Sequencing was carried out using PBMCs or T cells enriched from blood (not recorded which). The receptors derive from a woman younger than 30 who had recovered from COVID-19.

The rearrangement joins TRBV7-3 to TRBJ2-3, with 14 bases lining up with TRBD2. The CDR3 extends over 15 amino acids. Germline V gives CDR1 SGHTA, CDR2 FQGTGA. The trim removed 5 bases at V and 5 bases at J, leaving 3 bases unmatched. The CDR3 loop reads CASSPGLAGVDTQYF. The CDR3 coding sequence is TGTGCCAGCAGCCCGGGACTAGCGGGAGTAGATACGCAGTATTTT.

The chain is built from TRBV28 and TRBJ2-7, with TRBD2 matching 9 bases. Germline trimming cut 7 bases from V and 3 bases from J; bases unmatched to any gene: 4. Germline CDR1 MDHEN, CDR2 SYDVKM. The CDR3 totals 13 residues. CDR3 sequence (DNA): TGTGCCAGCAACCGCGGGAGGGGCTACGAGCAGTACTTC. Translated: CASNRGRGYEQYF.

This rearrangement joins TRBV7-2 to TRBJ1-2; D is possibly TRBD1 (6 bases). CDR1 and CDR2 from the germline V gene are SGHTA and FQGNSA. The CDR3 loop spans 17 amino acids. Trimming took 7 bases from V and 0 from J, leaving 21 bases between them. CDR3 DNA sequence: TGTGCCAGCACCTTGCAGGGGCCTTCTACCTCTAACTATGGCTACACCTTC. Translation gives CASTLQGPSTSNYGYTF.

This clone was counted a few times. The chain combines TRBV2 with TRBJ2-4; 7 bases match TRBD1. Germline CDR1 reads SNHLY; CDR2 reads FYNNEI. V lost 6 bases to trimming and J lost 7 bases; unmatched junction nucleotides: 12. This CDR3 region has 15 residues. This CDR3 reads CASSLKRQGENIQYF. The CDR3 bases are TGTGCCAGCAGCTTAAAACGACAGGGAGAGAACATTCAGTACTTC.

This clone was observed a handful of times. The rearrangement joins TRBV7-8 to TRBJ2-1; D perhaps matches TRBD1 (5 bases). The germline gives CDR1 SGHVS, CDR2 FQNEAQ. The CDR3 runs to 14 residues. Trimming stripped 4 bases from V and 8 bases from J, with 15 bases between. The CDR3 here is CASSSSTGWHEQFF. In DNA form, the CDR3 reads TGTGCCAGCAGCTCGTCCACAGGTTGGCATGAGCAGTTCTTC.

The rearrangement uses TRBV27 and TRBJ1-5; D remains unclear. Germline V CDR1 and CDR2: MNHEY, SMNVEV (reference sequence). This CDR3 comprises 14 residues. V lost 2 bases and J lost 2, with 7 bases in between. The CDR3 loop reads CASSLLPRNQPQHF. DNA of the CDR3: TGTGCCAGCAGTTTACTTCCCCGCAATCAGCCCCAGCATTTT.

V is TRBV21-1 and J is TRBJ2-5; TRBD2 is the table's D call, not checked against the DNA. TRBV21-1 is a known pseudogene. The CDR3 has 17 amino acids. The CDR3 DNA is TGTGCCAGCACCCAGGGAAGTAGCGGGGGGCTCCAAGAGACCCAGTACTTC. This sequence encodes CASTQGSSGGLQETQYF.